The rows below give T cell receptor beta chains drawn from one sample of a study of cytomegalovirus exposure and HLA in healthy donors. Sequencing was performed with immunoSEQ multiplex PCR; in TCRdb, only in-frame clones are kept and a portion is missing. The sample carries around 150,000 clones, roughly 80% recorded once. What was sequenced was PBMCs. The receptors derive from a male donor in good health and CMV-seronegative. CDR3s include the opening cysteine and the closing phenylalanine or tryptophan. A D gene is named only where the DNA matches it firmly. The size entry is marked missing in some rows and otherwise reads once, few, many or a size class.

cdr3_aa: CASSSGTDNEKLFF
cdr3_nt: TGTGCCAGCAGCTCCGGGACAGATAATGAAAAACTGTTTTTT
d_call: TRBD1
j_call: TRBJ1-4
v_call: TRBV7-6
cdr3_length: 14
clone_size: .

cdr3_aa: CASGAGTASNQPQHF
cdr3_nt: TGTGCCAGCGGGGCCGGGACAGCGAGCAATCAGCCCCAGCATTTT
d_call: TRBD1
j_call: TRBJ1-5
v_call: TRBV9
cdr3_length: 15
clone_size: .

cdr3_aa: CASRGGQGISYEQYF
cdr3_nt: TGTGCCAGCAGGGGGGGACAGGGGATATCCTACGAGCAGTACTTC
d_call: TRBD1
j_call: TRBJ2-7
v_call: TRBV27
cdr3_length: 15
clone_size: .

cdr3_aa: CASSSLRDRERSGYTF
cdr3_nt: TGTGCCAGCAGCAGCCTCCGGGACAGGGAAAGAAGTGGCTACACCTTC
d_call: TRBD1
j_call: TRBJ1-2
v_call: TRBV5-6
cdr3_length: 16
clone_size: .

cdr3_aa: CASRGGANTGELFF
cdr3_nt: TGTGCCAGCAGAGGGGGCGCTAACACCGGGGAGCTGTTTTTT
d_call: TRBD1
j_call: TRBJ2-2
v_call: TRBV9
cdr3_length: 14
clone_size: few

cdr3_aa: CASPPRQGLTGELFF
cdr3_nt: TGTGCCAGCCCCCCCCGACAGGGACTCACCGGGGAGCTGTTTTTT
d_call: .
j_call: TRBJ2-2
v_call: TRBV7-9
cdr3_length: 15
clone_size: .

cdr3_aa: CASSLGQENTGELFF
cdr3_nt: TGTGCCAGCAGCTTAGGACAGGAAAACACCGGGGAGCTGTTTTTT
d_call: TRBD1
j_call: TRBJ2-2
v_call: TRBV5-4
cdr3_length: 15
clone_size: .

cdr3_aa: CASSLGADLYEQYF
cdr3_nt: TGTGCCAGCAGCTTGGGGGCCGACCTCTACGAGCAGTACTTC
d_call: .
j_call: TRBJ2-7
v_call: TRBV5-6
cdr3_length: 14
clone_size: .

cdr3_aa: CASSQARQSANYGYTF
cdr3_nt: TGTGCCAGCAGCCAGGCCCGACAGTCAGCTAACTATGGCTACACCTTC
d_call: .
j_call: TRBJ1-2
v_call: TRBV7-8
cdr3_length: 16
clone_size: .

cdr3_aa: CASSSDYPSSYEQYF
cdr3_nt: TGTGCCAGCAGCAGCGACTATCCGAGTTCCTACGAGCAGTACTTC
d_call: .
j_call: TRBJ2-7
v_call: TRBV11-2
cdr3_length: 15
clone_size: medium-sized

cdr3_aa: CASSPMQGGEKLFF
cdr3_nt: TGTGCCAGCTCACCGATGCAAGGCGGTGAAAAACTGTTTTTT
d_call: .
j_call: TRBJ1-4
v_call: TRBV18
cdr3_length: 14
clone_size: .